The 2 T cell receptor beta chains presented below share a single source sample, sequenced in a study of blood T cells in healthy people across ages. A J-beta primer mix and a sample-barcoded 5' primer were used in a second PCR of about 7 to 12 cycles. TCRdb ran MiXCR on the 5' RACE reads and lists one entry per CDR3 protein. The profile shows about 650,000 distinct CDR3 sequences, roughly 32% of them singletons. Sequencing used blood. The source of these receptors is a woman older than 75 in good health.

In its sample, this clonotype was seen once. The V gene is TRBV7-9, the J gene TRBJ2-4, with 10 bases lining up with TRBD2. With the DNA end fitting TRBJ2-7 better, the J assignment may be wrong. The CDR3 is 15 residues long. The germline CDR1 and CDR2 sequences are SEHNR and FQNEAQ (reference sequence). The CDR3 protein is CASSSPGTSDYEQYF. The CDR3 region has the DNA TGTGCCAGCAGCTCGCCCGGGACTAGCGACTACGAGCAGTACTTC.

As to this clonotype: One end of the junction does not line up with germline, which may come from a read error. The V gene is TRBV6-2 or TRBV6-3, the J gene TRBJ2-4; 7 positions agree with TRBD2. CDR3 length: 15 residues. Germline CDR1 MNHEY, CDR2 SVGEGT. The CDR3 spells CAGRRASSGQSIQYF. The CDR3 bases are TGTGCCGGCAGGAGGGCGTCTAGCGGACAAAGCATTCAGTACTTC.